The T cell receptor beta chain described here comes from a study of cytomegalovirus exposure and HLA in healthy donors. Study-level findings and limits: High specificity and sensitivity for cytomegalovirus status were reported for the classifier. There were under 200 TCR beta chains listed as cytomegalovirus-associated. For most TCR sequences rarity was the rule, although some public TCRs occurred in many donors. TCR beta sequences reportedly predicted the HLA-A and HLA-B alleles of most subjects accurately.

CDR1 is LGHNA and CDR2 is YSLEER in the germline V gene. The CDR3 is 14 amino acids. V was pared by 2 bases and J by 6 bases, with 14 bases between. Note on this clone: Its antigen remains unidentified.

PCR primers comprised 60 Vbeta and 13 Jbeta primers. Profiled with immunoSEQ multiplex PCR; TCRdb holds only in-frame clones, not every one. This sample carries 150,000 or so clones, about three quarters of them seen once, and the ten largest clones take about 3.7%. This receptor was obtained from a male donor in good health and CMV-seronegative. Sequencing was carried out using PBMCs. The chain joins TRBV4-3 to TRBJ2-7; weak D call: TRBD1 (5 bases). The CDR3 coding sequence is TGCGCCAGCAGCCAATCGATCGAAGGGGTCGAGCAGTACTTC. Residues: CASSQSIEGVEQYF.